This record looks at one TCR beta chain sequence and its context. Germline CDR1 reads DFQATT; CDR2 reads SNEGSKA (reference sequence). The CDR3 runs to 15 residues. V shed 6 bases and J 3 bases; nucleotides not matched to a gene: 14. The sample originates from a study of early T cells in non-severe SARS-CoV-2 infection. Study summary: Chains stayed unpaired after sequencing of bulk RNA from unsorted whole blood.

Unique molecular identifiers were affixed to single, distinct cDNA molecules. TCRdb ran MiXCR on the 5' RACE reads and lists one entry per CDR3 protein. The sample records tens of thousands of distinct CDR3 sequences, over 9.5% being singletons. This sample comprised whole blood, obtained at baseline. The chain links TRBV20-1 to TRBJ2-7, with 7 bases lining up with TRBD1. This TCR was sampled from an adult who was a healthcare worker with PCR-confirmed SARS-CoV-2 infection or an uninfected control (not recorded which). CDR3 in amino acids: CSASGQVSEFYEQYF. The DNA of the CDR3 is TGCAGTGCGAGTGGACAGGTTTCTGAATTCTACGAGCAGTACTTC.